This T cell receptor beta chain was obtained from a study of type 1 regulatory T cells. Whole-study context: T-allo10 is a Tr1-enriched, alloantigen-specific CD4 T cell product made in vitro.

T-allo10 cells from the graft donor were described as anergic, host-alloantigen-specific, and alloantigen-specific suppressors. On this clonotype: Its antigen is currently unknown.

CDR1 SGHTA and CDR2 FQGTGA come from the germline V gene. J gave up 1 base and V 2 bases, and 6 bases lay outside the gene matches. CDR3 length: 16 amino acids. TCRdb reprocessed the reads via MiXCR and lists one record per CDR3 protein. The top ten hold about 14% of the sample, which has 25,000 or so distinct CDR3 sequences, 72% seen once. Sequencing was carried out using cultured T cells, either the whole culture or a sorted T cell fraction (not recorded which). Subset: Tr1-enriched cell product generated in vitro against host alloantigens. The source of this sequence is a human donor in good health. This chain joins TRBV7-3 and TRBJ1-1, with TRBD1 matching 8 bases. The CDR3 sequence is CASSLPRDRSNTEAFF. The DNA for the CDR3 is TGTGCCAGCAGCTTACCACGGGACAGGTCGAACACTGAAGCTTTCTTT.